The count of the clone carrying this T cell receptor (beta chain) is one. The target antigen is unknown. Other DNA variants within this sample encode the same CDR3. This sample was included in a study of shared clonotypes between healthy human individuals. The wider study: There were three CD4 naive, three CD4 memory, two CD8 naive and one CD8 memory plates per donor. Overall study findings and caveats: Memory subsets had estimated richness that was generally smaller than that of naive subsets.

The CDR3 consists of 16 residues. Between the trimmed V and J ends, which lost 1 base and 0 bases, there was a span of 7 bases. Germline values: CDR1 MGHRA, CDR2 YSYEKL. Every donor, a Caucasian adult, lived in Nashville, Tennessee. Into CD45RA+ naive and CD45RA-negative memory subsets, the CD4+ cells were split. This table comes from immunoSEQ multiplex PCR, and its TCRdb copy is limited to in-frame clones, with some not included. The sample shows about 2.3 million clones, around 90% of them seen only once. Sequencing was done on a sample of naive CD4+ T cells from PBMCs. As for subset: CD45RA+ positively selected. The receptor was isolated from a man between 18 and 29 years old in good health. Some clones in this sample may be carry-over from other donors' samples. The chain recombines TRBV4-1 with TRBJ2-6; D not resolved. The CDR3 DNA follows: TGCGCCAGCAGCCAAGGTACAGCCTCTGGGGCCAACGTCCTGACTTTC. It specifies CASSQGTASGANVLTF.